This passage covers 19 T cell receptor beta chains from one sample sequenced in a study of blood T cell repertoires in COVID-19. Sequencing used immunoSEQ multiplex PCR; TCRdb keeps in-frame clones, though not all of them. The sample lists approximately 180,000 clones; approximately 85% were seen once. Sequencing input: PBMCs or T cells enriched from blood (not recorded which). These TCRs come from a man between 40 and 49 years old who had recovered from COVID-19.

This sequence joins TRBV9 and TRBJ1-2; TRBD1 matches 7 bases. The CDR3 length is 17 residues. The V segment lost 3 bases and the J segment 0 bases; nucleotides outside the gene matches: 11. Looked up from germline, CDR1 is SGDLS and CDR2 is YYNGEE. For the CDR3, the DNA is TGTGCCAGCAGCGCCGTTGGAGGGCAGGGGGCTAACTATGGCTACACCTTC. As protein: CASSAVGGQGANYGYTF.

This chain uses TRBV29-1 with TRBJ2-2, with 10 bases aligning to TRBD1. Germline CDR1 and CDR2: SQVTM and ANQGSEA. After removal of 7 bases from V and 4 bases from J, the junction contained 9 bases not matched to a gene. This CDR3 has 15 amino acids. The CDR3 DNA sequence: TGCAGCGCCAGACAGGGGGCCTATAGCACCGGGGAGCTGTTTTTT. Translated: CSARQGAYSTGELFF.

The rearrangement uses TRBV15 and TRBJ1-1; possibly TRBD1 for D (5 bases). This CDR3 region has 13 residues. Per the germline V gene, CDR1 is LNHNV and CDR2 is YYDKDF (reference sequence). Trimming stripped 4 bases from V and 10 bases from J, with 16 bases between. The CDR3 nucleotides are TGTGCCACCAGCACCCATGGGGCTTCCGGAGCTTTCTTT. Its translation is CATSTHGASGAFF.

The chain's CDR3 is CATSRDDGGLGNTIYF. The CDR3 DNA reads TGTGCCACCAGCAGAGATGACGGAGGCCTAGGAAACACCATATATTTT. The chain couples TRBV15 to TRBJ1-3; D uncertain. Looked up from germline, CDR1 is LNHNV and CDR2 is YYDKDF (reference sequence). The CDR3 totals 16 residues. V was shortened by 0 bases and J by 4 bases, with 13 bases between the two germline ends.

The rearrangement uses TRBV28 and TRBJ1-3; D not certain. The CDR3 is made up of 15 amino acids. Trimming took off 6 bases at V and 0 bases at J, with 12 bases between the two ends. Germline-derived CDR1 and CDR2 are MDHEN and SYDVKM. The CDR3 DNA follows: TGTGCCAGCAGCGGACCGGGAAACTCTGGAAACACCATATATTTT. Amino acid sequence: CASSGPGNSGNTIYF.

The gene calls are TRBV12-3 or TRBV12-4 and TRBJ1-1; the D is unclear. CDR3 size: 13 residues. The V end lost 2 bases, the J end lost 3 bases, and 7 bases lay between the germline ends. CDR3 loop: CASSLWEDTEAFF. The CDR3 DNA reads as TGTGCCAGCAGTTTATGGGAGGACACTGAAGCTTTCTTT.

This clone occurred a few times. J is TRBJ2-5 and V is TRBV11-2; TRBD2 is a possible D gene (7 bases). Germline CDR1 reads SGHAT; CDR2 reads FQNNGV. The CDR3 consists of 12 residues. The V and J ends lost 8 bases and 1 base respectively, with 8 bases between them. Written as DNA, the CDR3 is TGTGCCAGCGGGGGGGCCCAAGAGACCCAGTACTTC. Its translation is CASGGAQETQYF.

The V and J genes are TRBV18 and TRBJ2-7; the match to TRBD2 covers 11 bases. CDR1 and CDR2 (germline): KGHSH, LQKENI. With V trimmed by 1 base and J by 4 bases, 3 bases remained unmatched. The CDR3 has 15 residues. CDR3 bases: TGTGCCAGCTCACCACTAGCGGGAGGGCCGTACGAGCAGTACTTC. Its translation is CASSPLAGGPYEQYF.

The chain employs TRBV10-3 and TRBJ1-1; D is unresolved. V shed 3 bases and J shed 3 bases, with 17 bases lying between them. CDR3 length: 16 residues. Germline-derived CDR1 and CDR2 are ENHRY and SYGVKD. Here the CDR3 reads CAISDPNYYPDTEAFF. CDR3 DNA: TGTGCCATCAGTGACCCGAACTACTACCCCGACACTGAAGCTTTCTTT.

This chain links TRBV6-5 with TRBJ1-1; 7 positions agree with TRBD1. The V segment lost 6 bases and the J segment 10 bases; nucleotides outside the gene matches: 8. The CDR3 covers 12 residues. Per germline, CDR1 MNHEY and CDR2 SVGAGI. The CDR3 DNA reads as TGTGCCAGCAGGACTCGACAGGGAACAGCTTTCTTT. Its protein is CASRTRQGTAFF.

V gene TRBV7-9 combines with J gene TRBJ2-7; D might be TRBD2 (6 bases). Trimming left V 5 bases short and J 3 bases short, with 11 bases between. Germline lookup yields CDR1 SEHNR and CDR2 FQNEAQ (reference sequence). The CDR3 has 13 amino acids. The CDR3 DNA reads as TGTGCCAGCAGCGTCGGGACTTTCTACGAGCAGTACTTC. Translation: CASSVGTFYEQYF.

V is TRBV11-3 and J is TRBJ2-5; 11 bases are a match to TRBD2. The V and J ends lost 5 bases and 5 bases, in that order; junction bases with no gene match: 4. The CDR3 sequence is 14 residues long. CDR1 and CDR2 from the germline V gene are SGHNT and YENEEA. The CDR3 region has the DNA TGTGCCAGCAGCCTTCTAGCGGGGGGTGAGACCCAGTACTTC. It yields the protein CASSLLAGGETQYF.

This clone was counted many times. The chain carries TRBV7-9 and TRBJ2-1; D uncertain. Trimming removed 1 base at V and 1 base at J, with 5 bases between. The CDR3 extends over 14 amino acids. Germline loops: CDR1 SEHNR, CDR2 FQNEAQ (reference sequence). CDR3: CASSLGLSYNEQFF. The CDR3 nucleotides are TGTGCCAGCAGCTTAGGACTTTCCTACAATGAGCAGTTCTTC.

This clone was seen a handful of times. This CDR3 reads CASSPDRLSNYGYTF. The CDR3 region has the DNA TGTGCCAGTAGTCCCGACAGGCTTTCTAACTATGGCTACACCTTC. The chain is built from TRBV19 and TRBJ1-2, with D perhaps TRBD1 (6 bases). Germline lookup yields CDR1 LNHDA and CDR2 SQIVND (reference sequence). The ends were cut back, 5 bases at V and 0 bases at J, with 13 bases in the middle. The CDR3 is 15 residues long.

This chain joins TRBV10-3 and TRBJ1-3, with TRBD1 as a possible D gene (5 bases). The CDR3 is made up of 15 amino acids. The germline V gene encodes CDR1 ENHRY and CDR2 SYGVKD. The V end lost 5 bases, the J end lost 0 bases, and 11 bases lay between the germline ends. The CDR3 sequence is CAISPTGTSGNTIYF. The CDR3 region has the DNA TGTGCCATCAGTCCCACAGGTACCTCTGGAAACACCATATATTTT.

On this clone itself: The same CDR3 is also encoded by other DNA sequences in this sample. This rearrangement joins TRBV5-1 to TRBJ1-5; D is undetermined. CDR1 and CDR2 (germline): SGHRS, YFSETQ. Trimming shortened V by 1 base and J by 4 bases, and 12 bases separated the two germline ends. CDR3 length: 15 residues. The CDR3 sequence: CASSLSGISNQPQHF. CDR3 coding DNA: TGCGCCAGCAGCTTGTCGGGGATAAGTAATCAGCCCCAGCATTTT.

The chain employs TRBV6-1 and TRBJ1-5; possibly TRBD1 for D (6 bases). CDR1 is MNHNS, CDR2 SASEGT, per germline. V was trimmed by 2 bases and J by 7 bases, leaving 15 bases between them. CDR3 size: 15 residues. The CDR3 DNA sequence: TGTGCCAGCAGTGAATGGACAGCCTTTGGACAGCCCCAGCATTTT. Its protein product is CASSEWTAFGQPQHF.

The chain carries TRBV28 and TRBJ2-3; tentative D call: TRBD2 (6 bases). The CDR3 extends over 13 amino acids. The germline V gene encodes CDR1 MDHEN and CDR2 SYDVKM. V was shortened by 10 bases and J by 0 bases, with 11 bases between the two germline ends. The chain's CDR3 is CATQDYSTDTQYF. The DNA of the CDR3 is TGTGCCACCCAGGACTACAGCACAGATACGCAGTATTTT.

The chain is built from TRBV5-4 and TRBJ2-7, with a weak D call TRBD1 (6 bases). This CDR3 has 14 residues. V lost 4 bases and J lost 2, with 13 bases in between. Germline-derived CDR1 and CDR2 are SGHNT and YYREEE (reference sequence). CDR3 amino acids: CASSPDSPTYEQYF. The DNA for the CDR3 is TGTGCCAGCAGCCCGGACAGTCCAACCTACGAGCAGTACTTC.